These T cell receptor beta chains were read from a single sample in a study of cytomegalovirus exposure and HLA in healthy donors. Assay used: immunoSEQ multiplex PCR; TCRdb lists only in-frame clones, some missing. The sample contains about 160,000 clones, 60% to 80% of which appear only once. Material for sequencing was PBMCs. The receptors come from a man aged 18-30 years in good health and CMV-seropositive. Each CDR3 is given with its conserved first and last residue. The D gene is left open where the match is weak. Rows may omit the clone size; those that give it use once, few, many or a size class.

TGTGCCAGCAGCTTTATCACCGGGGAGCTGTTTTTT	CASSFITGELFF	NA	TRBJ2-2	TRBV11-2	NA
TGTGCCAGCAGCTTAGGGACAGGGGGCTCGCAACTACCTCAAGAGACCCAGTACTTC	CASSLGTGGSQLPQETQYF	TRBD1	TRBJ2-5	TRBV7-9	NA
TGTGCCAGTAGTAATGGTGGGCTTAACTATGGCTACACCTTC	CASSNGGLNYGYTF	NA	TRBJ1-2	TRBV19	few
TGTGCCAGCAGCGTAGGCGGCGGTACCTACGAGCAGTACTTC	CASSVGGGTYEQYF	NA	TRBJ2-7	TRBV9	NA
TGTGCCAGCAGCTTAGGCCGGGGGGCGGATGGCTACACCTTC	CASSLGRGADGYTF	NA	TRBJ1-2	TRBV13	NA
TGTGCCAGCCTCGAACCCGCAGGGCGGGGGGGCTACACCTTC	CASLEPAGRGGYTF	NA	TRBJ1-2	TRBV6-1	NA
TGTGCCAGTAGTATACTCCAACGGTCTTATGGCTACACCTTC	CASSILQRSYGYTF	NA	TRBJ1-2	TRBV19	NA
TGTGCCAGCAGCATCGGACAGGTGGGGGTCTATGGCTACACCTTC	CASSIGQVGVYGYTF	TRBD1	TRBJ1-2	TRBV5-8	few
TGTGCCAGCAGCCAAGATCCAGGGGGATACAATCAGCCCCAGCATTTT	CASSQDPGGYNQPQHF	TRBD1	TRBJ1-5	TRBV4-2	NA
TGTGCCAGCAGCTTAGTTCGGGGTAACACCGGGGAGCTGTTTTTT	CASSLVRGNTGELFF	NA	TRBJ2-2	TRBV11-2	NA
TGTGCCAGTAGTATCGGACAGTGGTTTAACGAGCAGTACTTC	CASSIGQWFNEQYF	NA	TRBJ2-7	TRBV19	NA
TGTGCCAGCAGCTTAAACAGAAAAATGAACACTGAAGCTTTCTTT	CASSLNRKMNTEAFF	NA	TRBJ1-1	TRBV7-9	once
TGTGCCAGCAGTGAGGCGGGGCAGCCCACAGATACGCAGTATTTT	CASSEAGQPTDTQYF	NA	TRBJ2-3	TRBV6-4	NA
TGCGCCAGCAGCCAAACTAGACTAGCCTACAATGAGCAGTTCTTC	CASSQTRLAYNEQFF	NA	TRBJ2-1	TRBV4-3	NA
TGTGCCAGCAGTGAAGTGGGAGGGGGAAGCACAGATACGCAGTATTTT	CASSEVGGGSTDTQYF	NA	TRBJ2-3	TRBV6-1	NA
TGTGCCAGCAGCTACGGGACTAGCGGAGGAGATACGCAGTATTTT	CASSYGTSGGDTQYF	TRBD2	TRBJ2-3	TRBV11-3	NA
TGTGCCAGCAGCTTATCCCTCGGGACTAGCGGACCTGAGACCCAGTACTTC	CASSLSLGTSGPETQYF	TRBD2	TRBJ2-5	TRBV7-9	NA
TGTGCCAGCAGCCTAGGGCGGGCAAACGAAAAACTGTTTTTT	CASSLGRANEKLFF	NA	TRBJ1-4	TRBV7-2	NA
TGTGCCAGCAGTTTCATAAGCGGCACAGATACGCAGTATTTT	CASSFISGTDTQYF	NA	TRBJ2-3	TRBV27	once
TGTGCCAGCAGCCCGAACTCACACCCGGGACAGGGGGCGGGCAATGAGCAGTTCTTC	CASSPNSHPGQGAGNEQFF	TRBD1	TRBJ2-1	TRBV9	NA
TGTGCCAGTAGTTCTTCCTTAGGGGGGAACACTGAAGCTTTCTTT	CASSSSLGGNTEAFF	NA	TRBJ1-1	TRBV19	NA
TGTGCCATCAACGCGGGAATGAATGAAAAACTGTTTTTT	CAINAGMNEKLFF	NA	TRBJ1-4	TRBV10-3	NA
TGTGCCAGCAGCTCACACCCCCCTAGGAGCTCCTACAATGAGCAGTTCTTC	CASSSHPPRSSYNEQFF	NA	TRBJ2-1	TRBV7-9	NA